This TCR beta chain was captured in a study of T cell responses to AZD1222 COVID-19 vaccine. On this clone: Its antigen is as yet unknown.

Repertoires were generated with immunoSEQ multiplex PCR, while TCRdb's copy carries only in-frame clones and drops some. This sample has about 120,000 clones, with around 89% found just once. Study observations and caveats: Spike-specific TCR breadth and depth both grew after two AZD1222 doses. Targets within unmutated variant regions were reportedly found for nearly half of spike-specific TCRs. Clonal diversity was possibly underestimated, and the donors were mostly white British, with more females.

The CDR3 covers 15 residues. Germline-derived CDR1 and CDR2 are SGHTA and FQGNSA. Trimming shortened V by 1 base and J by 0 bases, and 6 bases separated the two germline ends. The V gene is TRBV7-2, the J gene TRBJ1-4, with no clear D. The source material was peripheral blood, sampled 28 days after the second AZD1222 dose. This clonotype was obtained from an adult who received the AZD1222 COVID-19 vaccine. The CDR3 DNA follows: TGTGCCAGCAGCTTAGTGAGATCAACTAATGAAAAACTGTTTTTT. Its protein is CASSLVRSTNEKLFF.